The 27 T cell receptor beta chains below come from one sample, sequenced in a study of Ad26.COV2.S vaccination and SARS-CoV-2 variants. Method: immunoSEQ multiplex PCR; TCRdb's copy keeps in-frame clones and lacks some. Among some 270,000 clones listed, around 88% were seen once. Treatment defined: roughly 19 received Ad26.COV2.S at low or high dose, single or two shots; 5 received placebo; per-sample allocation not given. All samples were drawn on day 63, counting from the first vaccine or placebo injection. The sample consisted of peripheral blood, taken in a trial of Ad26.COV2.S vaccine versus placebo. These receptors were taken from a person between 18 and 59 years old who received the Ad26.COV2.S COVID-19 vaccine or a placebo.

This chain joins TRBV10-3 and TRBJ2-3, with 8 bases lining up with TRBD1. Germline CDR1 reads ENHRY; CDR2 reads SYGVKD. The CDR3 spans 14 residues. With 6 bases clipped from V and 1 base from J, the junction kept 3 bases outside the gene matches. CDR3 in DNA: TGTGCCATCAGGGCGGGACAGGGCACAGATACGCAGTATTTT. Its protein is CAIRAGQGTDTQYF.

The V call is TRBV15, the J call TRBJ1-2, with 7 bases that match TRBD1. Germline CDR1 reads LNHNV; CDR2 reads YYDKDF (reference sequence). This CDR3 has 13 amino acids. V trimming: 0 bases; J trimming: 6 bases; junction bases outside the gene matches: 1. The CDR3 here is CATSRDTGDGYTF. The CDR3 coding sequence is TGTGCCACCAGCAGAGATACAGGGGATGGCTACACCTTC.

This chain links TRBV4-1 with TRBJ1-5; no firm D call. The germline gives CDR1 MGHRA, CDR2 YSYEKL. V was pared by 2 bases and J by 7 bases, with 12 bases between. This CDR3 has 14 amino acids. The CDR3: CASSQQTGGQPQHF. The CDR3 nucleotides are TGCGCCAGCAGCCAACAAACGGGAGGGCAGCCCCAGCATTTT.

CDR3 protein: CASRGATDTQYF. The CDR3 nucleotides are TGTGCCAGTCGGGGGGCCACAGATACGCAGTATTTT. The chain carries TRBV19 and TRBJ2-3, with D possibly TRBD2 on 7 matching bases. The length of the CDR3 is 12 residues. The V end lost 8 bases, the J end lost 2 bases, and 8 bases lay between the germline ends. The germline V gene has CDR1 LNHDA and CDR2 SQIVND (reference sequence). Together with reference TRBV19 and TRBJ2-3, the CDR3 gives the full variable domain: DGGITQSPKYLFRKEGQNVTLSCEQNLNHDAMYWYRQDPGQGLRLIYYSQIVNDFQKGDIAEGYSVSREKKESFPLTVTSAQKNPTAFYLCASRGATDTQYFGPGTRLTVL.

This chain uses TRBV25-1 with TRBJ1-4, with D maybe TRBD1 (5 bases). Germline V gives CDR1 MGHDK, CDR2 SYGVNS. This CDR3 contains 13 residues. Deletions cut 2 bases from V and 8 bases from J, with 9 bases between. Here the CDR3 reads CASSELGVEKLFF. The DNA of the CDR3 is TGTGCCAGCAGTGAACTGGGGGTGGAAAAACTGTTTTTT.

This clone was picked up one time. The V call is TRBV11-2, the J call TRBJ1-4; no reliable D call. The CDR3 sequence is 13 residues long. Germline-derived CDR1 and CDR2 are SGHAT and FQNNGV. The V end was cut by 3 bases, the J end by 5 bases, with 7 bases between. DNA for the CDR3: TGTGCCAGCAGCTTTAGCGGCAATGAAAAACTGTTTTTT. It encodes CASSFSGNEKLFF.

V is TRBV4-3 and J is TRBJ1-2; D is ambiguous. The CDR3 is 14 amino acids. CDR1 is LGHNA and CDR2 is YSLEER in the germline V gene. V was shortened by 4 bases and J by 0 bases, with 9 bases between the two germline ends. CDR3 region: CASSRDGSNYGYTF. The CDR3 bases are TGCGCCAGCAGCCGCGACGGTTCTAACTATGGCTACACCTTC.

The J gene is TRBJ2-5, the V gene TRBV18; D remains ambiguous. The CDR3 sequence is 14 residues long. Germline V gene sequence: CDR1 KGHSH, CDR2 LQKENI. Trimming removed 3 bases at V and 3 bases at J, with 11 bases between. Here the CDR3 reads CASSPLAGEETQYF. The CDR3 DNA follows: TGTGCCAGCTCACCTTTAGCTGGGGAAGAGACCCAGTACTTC.

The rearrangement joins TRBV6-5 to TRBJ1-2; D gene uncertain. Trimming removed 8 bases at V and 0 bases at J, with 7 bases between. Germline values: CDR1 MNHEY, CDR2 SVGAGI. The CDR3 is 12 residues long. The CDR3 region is CASFTANYGYTF. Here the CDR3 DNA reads TGTGCCAGCTTCACAGCTAACTATGGCTACACCTTC.

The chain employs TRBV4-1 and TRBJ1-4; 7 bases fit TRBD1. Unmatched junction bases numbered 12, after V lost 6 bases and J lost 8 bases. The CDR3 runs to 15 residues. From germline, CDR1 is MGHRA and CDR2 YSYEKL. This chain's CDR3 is CASRKEGGQPEKLFF. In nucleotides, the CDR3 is TGCGCCAGCAGAAAGGAAGGGGGCCAACCAGAAAAACTGTTTTTT.

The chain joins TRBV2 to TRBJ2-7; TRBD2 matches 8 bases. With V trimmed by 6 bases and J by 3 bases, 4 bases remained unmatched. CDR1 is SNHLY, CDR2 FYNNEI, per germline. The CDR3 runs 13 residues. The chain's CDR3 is CASSPGTSYEQYV. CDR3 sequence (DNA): TGTGCCAGCAGCCCCGGGACTAGCTACGAGCAGTACGTC.

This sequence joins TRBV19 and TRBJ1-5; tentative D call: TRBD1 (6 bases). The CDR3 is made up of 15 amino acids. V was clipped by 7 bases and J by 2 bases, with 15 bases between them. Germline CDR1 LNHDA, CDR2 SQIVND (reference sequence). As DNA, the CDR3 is TGTGCCAGTACCCCGGGACATAGGCGCAATCAGCCCCAGCATTTT. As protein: CASTPGHRRNQPQHF.

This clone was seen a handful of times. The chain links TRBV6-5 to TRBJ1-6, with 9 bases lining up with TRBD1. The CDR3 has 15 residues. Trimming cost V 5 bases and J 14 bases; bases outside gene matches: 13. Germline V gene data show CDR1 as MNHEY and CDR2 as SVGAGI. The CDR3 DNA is TGTGCCAGCAGTCACCCGGGACAGGGTTCGAGGGCCCTCCACTTT. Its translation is CASSHPGQGSRALHF.

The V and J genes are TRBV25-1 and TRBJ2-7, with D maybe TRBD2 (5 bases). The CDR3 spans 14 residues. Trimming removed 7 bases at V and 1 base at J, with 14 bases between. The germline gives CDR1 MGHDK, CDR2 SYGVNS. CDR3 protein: CASKRGPASYEQYF. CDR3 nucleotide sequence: TGTGCCAGCAAAAGAGGGCCCGCTTCCTACGAGCAGTACTTC.

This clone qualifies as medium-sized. CDR3 nucleotide sequence: TGTGCCAGCAGCCTAGGGACAGGGCGGTCCACCGGGGAGCTGTTTTTT. Translation: CASSLGTGRSTGELFF. The chain recombines TRBV3-1 (or the pseudogene TRBV3-2) with TRBJ2-2, with 9 nucleotides matching TRBD1. V lost 4 bases and J lost 4; bases outside the gene matches: 7. Germline assignment: CDR1 LGHDT and CDR2 YNNKEL (reference sequence). The CDR3 length is 16 residues.

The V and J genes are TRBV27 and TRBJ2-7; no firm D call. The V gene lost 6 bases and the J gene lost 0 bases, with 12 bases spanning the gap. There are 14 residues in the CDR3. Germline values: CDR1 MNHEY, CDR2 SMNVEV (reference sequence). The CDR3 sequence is CASRPPRSSYEQYF. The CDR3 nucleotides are TGTGCCAGCAGGCCTCCGAGGAGCTCCTACGAGCAGTACTTC.

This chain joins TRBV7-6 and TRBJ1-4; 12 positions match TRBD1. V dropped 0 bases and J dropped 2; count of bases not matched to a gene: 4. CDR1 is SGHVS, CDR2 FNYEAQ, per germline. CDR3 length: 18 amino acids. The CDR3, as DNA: TGTGCCAGCAGCTTAGCTCCGGGACAGGGGGCTACTAATGAAAAACTGTTTTTT. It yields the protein CASSLAPGQGATNEKLFF.

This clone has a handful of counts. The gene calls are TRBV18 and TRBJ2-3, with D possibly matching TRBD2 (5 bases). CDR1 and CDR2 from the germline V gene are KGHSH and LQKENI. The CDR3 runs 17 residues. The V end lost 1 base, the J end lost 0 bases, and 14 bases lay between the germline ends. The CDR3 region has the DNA TGTGCCAGCTCACCACTAGCTAGCCCTTCTAGCACAGATACGCAGTATTTT. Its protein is CASSPLASPSSTDTQYF.

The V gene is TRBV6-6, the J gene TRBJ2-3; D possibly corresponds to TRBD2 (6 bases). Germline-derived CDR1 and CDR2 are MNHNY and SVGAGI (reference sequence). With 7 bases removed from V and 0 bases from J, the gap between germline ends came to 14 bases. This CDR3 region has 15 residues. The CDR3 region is CASTIRGTSTDTQYF. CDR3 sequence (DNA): TGTGCCAGCACCATCCGGGGGACTAGCACAGATACGCAGTATTTT.

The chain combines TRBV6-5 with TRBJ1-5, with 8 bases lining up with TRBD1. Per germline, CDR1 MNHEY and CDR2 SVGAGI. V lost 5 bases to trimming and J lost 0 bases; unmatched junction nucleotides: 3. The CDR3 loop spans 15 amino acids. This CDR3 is CASSRDRTSNQPQHF. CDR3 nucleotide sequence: TGTGCCAGCAGTCGGGACAGGACTAGCAATCAGCCCCAGCATTTT.

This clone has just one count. The CDR3 DNA is TGTGCCAGCAGCGTAGGAGGGGCGAAATACAATGAGCAGTTCTTC. This encodes CASSVGGAKYNEQFF. The gene calls are TRBV9 and TRBJ2-1, with D perhaps matching TRBD1 or TRBD2 (5 bases each). With 0 bases removed from V and 4 bases from J, the gap between germline ends came to 11 bases. This CDR3 has 15 residues. From germline, CDR1 is SGDLS and CDR2 YYNGEE.

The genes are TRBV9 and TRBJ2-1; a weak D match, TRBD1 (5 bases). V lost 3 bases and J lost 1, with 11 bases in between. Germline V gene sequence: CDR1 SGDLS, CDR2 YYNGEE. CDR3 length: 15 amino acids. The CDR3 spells CASSEQGFSYNEQFF. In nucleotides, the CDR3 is TGTGCCAGCAGCGAGCAGGGATTTTCCTACAATGAGCAGTTCTTC.

The CDR3: CASSRGQWVAEQFF. CDR3 nucleotides: TGCGCCAGCTCCCGAGGACAGTGGGTCGCTGAGCAGTTCTTC. This chain connects TRBV4-1 to TRBJ2-1; D perhaps matches TRBD1 (6 bases). The length of the CDR3 is 14 residues. Trimming removed 8 bases from V and 9 bases from J, with 20 bases in between. Per the germline V gene, CDR1 is MGHRA and CDR2 is YSYEKL.

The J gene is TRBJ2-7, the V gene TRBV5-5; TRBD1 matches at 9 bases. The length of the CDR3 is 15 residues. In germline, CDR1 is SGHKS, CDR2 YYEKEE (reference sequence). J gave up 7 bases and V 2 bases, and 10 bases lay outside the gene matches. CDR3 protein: CASSFTGGAVGEQYF. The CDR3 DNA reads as TGTGCCAGCAGCTTCACAGGGGGCGCGGTTGGGGAGCAGTACTTC.

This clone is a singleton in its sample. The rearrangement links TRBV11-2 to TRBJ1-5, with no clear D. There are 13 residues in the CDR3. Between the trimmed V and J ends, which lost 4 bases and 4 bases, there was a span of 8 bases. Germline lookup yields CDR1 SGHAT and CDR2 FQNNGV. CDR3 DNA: TGTGCCAGCAGCTCCCAAAGGAATCAGCCCCAGCATTTT. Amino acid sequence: CASSSQRNQPQHF.

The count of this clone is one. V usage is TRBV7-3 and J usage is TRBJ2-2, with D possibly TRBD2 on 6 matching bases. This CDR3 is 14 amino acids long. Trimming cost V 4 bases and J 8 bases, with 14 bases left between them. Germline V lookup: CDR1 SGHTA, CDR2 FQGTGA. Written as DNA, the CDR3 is TGTGCCAGCAGCTGGCACGGGGGAGGAGGGGAGCTGTTTTTT. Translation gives CASSWHGGGGELFF.

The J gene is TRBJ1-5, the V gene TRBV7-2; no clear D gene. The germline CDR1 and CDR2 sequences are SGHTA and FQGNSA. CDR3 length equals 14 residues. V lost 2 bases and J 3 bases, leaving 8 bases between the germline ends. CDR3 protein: CASSLQRTNQPQHF. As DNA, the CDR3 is TGTGCCAGCAGCTTACAGAGAACCAATCAGCCCCAGCATTTT.